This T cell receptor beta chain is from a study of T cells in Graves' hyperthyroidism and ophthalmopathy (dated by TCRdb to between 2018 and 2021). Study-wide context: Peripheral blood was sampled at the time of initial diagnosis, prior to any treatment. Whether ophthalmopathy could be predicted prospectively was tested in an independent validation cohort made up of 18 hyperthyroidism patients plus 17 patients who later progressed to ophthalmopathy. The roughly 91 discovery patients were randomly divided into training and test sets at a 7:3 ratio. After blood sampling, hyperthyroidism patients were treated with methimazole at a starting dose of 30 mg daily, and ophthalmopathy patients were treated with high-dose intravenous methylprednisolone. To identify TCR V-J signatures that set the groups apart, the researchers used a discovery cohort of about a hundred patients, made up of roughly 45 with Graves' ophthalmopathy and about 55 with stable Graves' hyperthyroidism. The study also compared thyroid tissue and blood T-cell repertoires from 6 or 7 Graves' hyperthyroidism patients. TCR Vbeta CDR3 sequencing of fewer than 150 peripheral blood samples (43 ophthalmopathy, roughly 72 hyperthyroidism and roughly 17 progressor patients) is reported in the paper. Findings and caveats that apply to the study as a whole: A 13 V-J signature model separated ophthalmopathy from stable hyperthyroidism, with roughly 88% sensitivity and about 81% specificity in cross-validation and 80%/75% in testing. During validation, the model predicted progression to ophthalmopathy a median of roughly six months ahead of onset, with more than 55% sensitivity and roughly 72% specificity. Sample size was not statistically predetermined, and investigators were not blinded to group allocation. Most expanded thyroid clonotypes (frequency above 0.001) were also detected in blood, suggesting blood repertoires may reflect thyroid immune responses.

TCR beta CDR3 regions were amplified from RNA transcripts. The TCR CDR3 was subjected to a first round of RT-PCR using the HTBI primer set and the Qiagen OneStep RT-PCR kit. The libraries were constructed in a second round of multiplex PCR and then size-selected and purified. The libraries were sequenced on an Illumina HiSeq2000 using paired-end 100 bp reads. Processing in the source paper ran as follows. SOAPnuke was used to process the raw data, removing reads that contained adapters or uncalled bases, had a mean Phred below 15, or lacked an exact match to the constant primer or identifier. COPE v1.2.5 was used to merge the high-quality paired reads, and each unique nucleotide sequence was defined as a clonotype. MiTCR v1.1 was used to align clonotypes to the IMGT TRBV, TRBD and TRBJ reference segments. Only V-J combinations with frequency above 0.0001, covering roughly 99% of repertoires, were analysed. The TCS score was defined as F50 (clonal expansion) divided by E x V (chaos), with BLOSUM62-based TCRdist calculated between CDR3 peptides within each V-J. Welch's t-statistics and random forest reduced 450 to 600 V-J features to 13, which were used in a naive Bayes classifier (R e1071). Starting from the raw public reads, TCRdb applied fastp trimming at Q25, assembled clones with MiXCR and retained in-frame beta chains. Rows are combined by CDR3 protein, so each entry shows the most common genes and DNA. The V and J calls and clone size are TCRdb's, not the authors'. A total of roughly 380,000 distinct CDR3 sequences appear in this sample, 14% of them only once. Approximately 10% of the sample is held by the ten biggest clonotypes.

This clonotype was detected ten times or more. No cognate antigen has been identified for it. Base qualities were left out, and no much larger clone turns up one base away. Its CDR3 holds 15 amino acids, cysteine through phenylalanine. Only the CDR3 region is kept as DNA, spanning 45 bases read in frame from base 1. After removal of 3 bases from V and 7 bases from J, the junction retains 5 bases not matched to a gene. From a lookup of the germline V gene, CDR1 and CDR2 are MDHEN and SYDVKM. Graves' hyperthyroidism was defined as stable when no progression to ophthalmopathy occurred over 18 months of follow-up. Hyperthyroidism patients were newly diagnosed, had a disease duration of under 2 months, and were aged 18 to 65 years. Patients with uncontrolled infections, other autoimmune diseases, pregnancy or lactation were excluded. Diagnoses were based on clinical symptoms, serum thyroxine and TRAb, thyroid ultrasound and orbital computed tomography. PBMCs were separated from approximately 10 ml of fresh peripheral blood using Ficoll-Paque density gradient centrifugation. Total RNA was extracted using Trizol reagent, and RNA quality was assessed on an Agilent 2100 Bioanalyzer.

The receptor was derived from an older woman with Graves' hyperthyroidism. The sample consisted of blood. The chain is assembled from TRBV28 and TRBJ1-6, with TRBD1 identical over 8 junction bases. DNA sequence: TGTGCCAGCAGTTTCGGACAGGGCGCAAATTCACCCCTCCACTTT. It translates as CASSFGQGANSPLHF.